These T cell receptor beta chains were read from a single sample in a study of PD-1 blockade in classical Hodgkin lymphoma. Clones were sequenced by immunoSEQ multiplex PCR, and TCRdb holds only the in-frame ones, with some missing. The sample carries about 27,000 clones, just over 85% recorded once. Sample: CD8+ T cells from blood, taken at baseline. These receptor sequences come from a human donor with classical Hodgkin lymphoma. Both conserved end residues are part of each CDR3.

CDR3 protein: CASGTGSGELFF
J gene: TRBJ2-2
V gene: TRBV5-1

CDR3 protein: CASSLVLGVDQPQHF
J gene: TRBJ1-5
V gene: TRBV5-8

CDR3 protein: CASSDGDRVGGYTF
J gene: TRBJ1-2
V gene: TRBV4-1

CDR3 protein: CAIRGGGSGNTIYF
J gene: TRBJ1-3
V gene: TRBV10-3

CDR3 protein: CASSGTNEQYF
J gene: TRBJ2-7
V gene: TRBV7-9

CDR3 protein: CASSAGHNEQFF
J gene: TRBJ2-1
V gene: TRBV27

CDR3 protein: CASSSNRGESSPYEQYF
J gene: TRBJ2-7
V gene: TRBV9

CDR3 protein: CASSRTPPTDTQYF
J gene: TRBJ2-3
V gene: TRBV28

CDR3 protein: CASSPPSSYEQYF
J gene: TRBJ2-7
V gene: TRBV27

CDR3 protein: CASSRTEQEEQFF
J gene: TRBJ2-1
V gene: TRBV9

CDR3 protein: CASSLRASGRTYNEQFF
J gene: TRBJ2-1
V gene: TRBV5-1

CDR3 protein: CASSIWGESSNQPQHF
J gene: TRBJ1-5
V gene: TRBV19

CDR3 protein: CASSADSYEQYF
J gene: TRBJ2-7
V gene: TRBV5-4

CDR3 protein: CASSLDISVDTQYF
J gene: TRBJ2-3
V gene: TRBV28

CDR3 protein: CASSSRDRGTPEAFF
J gene: TRBJ1-1
V gene: TRBV7-9

CDR3 protein: CASSPYGGRGGMYEQYF
J gene: TRBJ2-7
V gene: TRBV27

CDR3 protein: CASSLTGPGYEQYF
J gene: TRBJ2-7
V gene: TRBV27

CDR3 protein: CASSLTGGVTEAFF
J gene: TRBJ1-1
V gene: TRBV14

CDR3 protein: CASSQDQEAGANEQFF
J gene: TRBJ2-1
V gene: TRBV4-3

CDR3 protein: CASSLGTKRYEQYF
J gene: TRBJ2-7
V gene: TRBV10-1

CDR3 protein: CASSEEVGVPADTQYF
J gene: TRBJ2-3
V gene: TRBV10-1

CDR3 protein: CASSSESPGQGLKFF
J gene: TRBJ2-1
V gene: TRBV5-6

CDR3 protein: CASSDGTSYGYTF
J gene: TRBJ1-2
V gene: TRBV25-1

CDR3 protein: CSVHDSATNEKLFF
J gene: TRBJ1-4
V gene: TRBV29-1

CDR3 protein: CASSGEADTQYF
J gene: TRBJ2-3
V gene: TRBV27

CDR3 protein: CASRGRAEGSYNEQFF
J gene: TRBJ2-1
V gene: TRBV5-4

CDR3 protein: CASSLSGLYASYEKLFF
J gene: TRBJ1-4
V gene: TRBV27

CDR3 protein: CASSPWTTADTQYF
J gene: TRBJ2-3
V gene: TRBV4-1

CDR3 protein: CASSSPGTGSMNYGYTF
J gene: TRBJ1-2
V gene: TRBV7-8

CDR3 protein: CASSSGGPYTF
J gene: TRBJ1-2
V gene: TRBV27

CDR3 protein: CSSEGDYNEQFF
J gene: TRBJ2-1
V gene: TRBV29-1

CDR3 protein: CSGIAGGSGELFF
J gene: TRBJ2-2
V gene: TRBV29-1

CDR3 protein: CASSLVSRQGRVDTQYF
J gene: TRBJ2-3
V gene: TRBV4-1

CDR3 protein: CASSLRQGPYEQYF
J gene: TRBJ2-7
V gene: TRBV14

CDR3 protein: CASSKNTEAFF
J gene: TRBJ1-1
V gene: TRBV7-9

CDR3 protein: CATSRDRGQGFYEQYF
J gene: TRBJ2-7
V gene: TRBV15

CDR3 protein: CASSSSLDNEQFF
J gene: TRBJ2-1
V gene: TRBV4-1

CDR3 protein: CATSSRLAGSYEQYF
J gene: TRBJ2-7
V gene: TRBV15

CDR3 protein: CASSDGLNTEAFF
J gene: TRBJ1-1
V gene: TRBV27

CDR3 protein: CASSSGTGDRGRETQYF
J gene: TRBJ2-5
V gene: TRBV7-9

CDR3 protein: CASSPRDREVGYTF
J gene: TRBJ1-2
V gene: TRBV27

CDR3 protein: CASSRWTNNNEQFF
J gene: TRBJ2-1
V gene: TRBV5-1